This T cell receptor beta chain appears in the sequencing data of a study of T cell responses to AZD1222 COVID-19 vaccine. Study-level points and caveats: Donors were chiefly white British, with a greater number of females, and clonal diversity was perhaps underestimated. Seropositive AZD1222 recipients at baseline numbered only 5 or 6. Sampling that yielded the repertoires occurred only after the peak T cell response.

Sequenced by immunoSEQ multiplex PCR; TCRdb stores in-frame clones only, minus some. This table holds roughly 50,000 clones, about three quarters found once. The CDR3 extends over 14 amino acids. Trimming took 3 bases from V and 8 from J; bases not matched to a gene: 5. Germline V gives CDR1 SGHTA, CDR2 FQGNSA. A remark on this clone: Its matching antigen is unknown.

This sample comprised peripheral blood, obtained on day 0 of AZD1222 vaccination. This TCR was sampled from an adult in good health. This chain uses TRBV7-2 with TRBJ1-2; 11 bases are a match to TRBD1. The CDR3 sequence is CASSFGQGARGYTF. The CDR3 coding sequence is TGTGCCAGCAGCTTCGGACAGGGGGCTAGGGGCTACACCTTC. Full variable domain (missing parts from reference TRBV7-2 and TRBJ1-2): GAGVSQSPSNKVTEKGKDVELRCDPISGHTALYWYRQSLGQGLEFLIYFQGNSAPDKSGLPSDRFSAERTGGSVSTLTIQRTQQEDSAVYLCASSFGQGARGYTFGSGTRLTVV.